This is a list of T cell receptor beta chains from one sample in a study of identical twins. TCRdb ran MiXCR on the 5' RACE reads and lists one entry per CDR3 protein. The sample yields under 900,000 distinct CDR3 sequences, 12% seen once. This sample was shared with a second study, whose subject was yellow fever vaccine responses in identical twins.

Sequenced: PBMCs. The receptor source for this set is a woman aged 18-29 years in good health. Both conserved end residues are part of each CDR3. D genes are given only for firm matches. A clone size is listed for some rows: how often the clone was seen (once, few, many), or a class if it is expanded.

many,12,TRBJ1-1,TRBV2,NA,CAIRGQNTEAFF,TGTGCCATCCGGGGACAGAACACTGAAGCTTTCTTT
NA,13,TRBJ2-3,TRBV12-3/TRBV12-4,TRBD2,CASSHRHGGTQYF,TGTGCCAGCAGTCACCGCCACGGGGGGACGCAGTATTTT
NA,14,TRBJ1-1,TRBV7-9,TRBD1,CASSRTGWHTEAFF,TGTGCCAGCAGTAGGACAGGGTGGCACACTGAAGCTTTCTTT
NA,14,TRBJ2-5,TRBV7-9,NA,CASSWTRGQETQYF,TGTGCCAGCAGCTGGACTCGGGGCCAAGAGACCCAGTACTTC
few,16,TRBJ2-7,TRBV6-5,NA,CASSYSYRVEDYEQYF,TGTGCCAGCAGTTACTCGTACAGGGTAGAAGACTACGAGCAGTACTTC
NA,14,TRBJ1-1,TRBV5-1,NA,CASSFTGTNTEAFF,TGCGCCAGCAGCTTCACAGGGACGAACACTGAAGCTTTCTTT
NA,12,TRBJ2-4,TRBV3-1,NA,CASSPGGGNQYF,TGTGCCAGCAGCCCAGGAGGCGGTAATCAGTACTTC
NA,14,TRBJ2-5,TRBV10-3,TRBD1,CAISNTGQQETQYF,TGTGCCATCAGTAACACGGGACAGCAAGAGACCCAGTACTTC
NA,16,TRBJ2-5,TRBV7-9,NA,CASSSGGANLGETQYF,TGTGCCAGCAGCTCAGGAGGGGCTAACCTCGGGGAGACCCAGTACTTC
few,14,TRBJ1-6,TRBV6-1,TRBD1,CASSRQGYGSPLHF,TGTGCCAGCAGTAGACAGGGGTATGGTTCACCCCTCCACTTT
few,16,TRBJ2-1,TRBV10-3,TRBD2,CATQGLAGGRDNEQFF,TGTGCCACCCAGGGACTAGCGGGCGGACGGGACAATGAGCAGTTCTTC
NA,15,TRBJ2-5,TRBV27,NA,CASSLSSAFEETQYF,TGTGCCAGCAGTTTGTCTAGCGCATTTGAAGAGACCCAGTACTTC
few,17,TRBJ2-2,TRBV5-1,TRBD2,CASRPPGLAANTGELFF,TGCGCCAGCAGACCGCCGGGACTAGCAGCGAACACCGGGGAGCTGTTTTTT
NA,15,TRBJ2-5,TRBV9,TRBD1,CASSPGQGDPETQYF,TGTGCCAGCAGCCCCGGACAGGGGGACCCAGAGACCCAGTACTTC
NA,15,TRBJ2-5,TRBV19,TRBD2,CASSTGTSGKETQYF,TGTGCCAGTAGTACCGGGACTAGCGGAAAAGAGACCCAGTACTTC